This TCR beta chain was documented in a study of T cells after yellow fever vaccination. Study-level background: When fractions had low cell numbers, they were prepared with SMART-Seq v4 Ultra Low Input.

TCRdb processed the 5' RACE reads anew with MiXCR; each CDR3 protein has one entry. The table includes 450,000 to 600,000 distinct CDR3 sequences, roughly 14% detected once. Notes on this clonotype: The antigen is not known.

Study-level findings and limits: Sorted repertoires could include abundant contaminating clonotypes from bulk cells. Clones that expanded after primary vaccination mostly reappeared after the booster (over 95% CD4, 88% CD8).

The V gene lost 1 base and the J gene lost 11 bases, with 14 bases spanning the gap. The CDR3 has 13 amino acids. CDR1 and CDR2 (germline): SGHDN, FVKESK. This sample comprised PBMCs, obtained on the day of the yellow fever booster vaccination. The chain combines TRBV14 with TRBJ1-1, with D hard to call. The source is a man younger than 45 who received the YFV17D yellow fever vaccine. As DNA, the CDR3 is TGTGCCAGCAGCCAAGTGCTGGATGTGAGGGCTTTCTTT. It yields the protein CASSQVLDVRAFF.